This T cell receptor (beta chain) was captured by sequencing in a study of blood T cell repertoires in COVID-19. V trimming: 0 bases; J trimming: 4 bases; junction bases outside the gene matches: 2. The CDR3 loop spans 15 amino acids. Looked up from germline, CDR1 is LNHNV and CDR2 is YYDKDF (reference sequence). Here immunoSEQ multiplex PCR was the method, and the copy in TCRdb shows in-frame clones only, minus some. The repertoire holds about 130,000 clones, 80% to 85% seen once, with over 15% in the top ten. The sequencing sample was made of PBMCs or T cells enriched from blood (not recorded which). The sequence derives from a man aged 25-45 years who had recovered from COVID-19. The chain carries TRBV15 and TRBJ1-2, with 10 bases matching TRBD1. The CDR3 is CATSRDGTGVYGYTF. The DNA for the CDR3 is TGTGCCACCAGCAGAGACGGGACAGGGGTCTATGGCTACACCTTC.